This T cell receptor beta chain was observed in a study of identical twins (TCRdb year 2016). Study-wide context: TCR alpha and beta repertoires from monozygotic twins, unrelated adults of various ages and cord blood were deep-sequenced to test whether fetal clonotypes persist. To rule out contamination, the twin experiments were replicated at different times with different library preparation protocols.

To prepare the library, 5' RACE was applied. The listed sequencing device is Illumina HiSeq 2000. A universal primer binding site was introduced by template switching, and a unique molecular identifier was present in the final cDNA, enabling accurate counting of TCR cDNA molecules. Specific primers in the conserved constant-segment region were used to synthesize first-strand cDNA for TCR alpha and beta chains. To control for contamination, every cDNA library carried two barcodes: a SMART-Mk sample barcode plus Illumina barcodes. TruSeq adapter sequences along with Illumina sample barcodes were introduced in two successive PCR steps. Sequencing of the TCR alpha and beta cDNA libraries was done on the Illumina HiSeq platform using custom primers. The original pipeline was this. MiGEC was used to process raw reads and extract unique molecular identifiers, and MiXCR was used to find CDR3 positions. For each individual, recombination models were inferred using an EM algorithm with the repgenHMM and IGoR tools. The analysis of shared clonotypes was done with the tcR package in R, with sharing normalized by the product of cloneset sizes. Out-of-frame nonproductive sequences were analyzed to study raw recombination free of thymic and clonal selection effects. TCRdb handled the public reads itself, with Q25 trimming in fastp and clone calling in MiXCR, and kept productive beta chains. Entries that share a CDR3 protein sequence are merged under the most common genes and DNA. The V and J calls shown here were made by TCRdb, not taken from the authors' results. Recorded for this sample are around 960,000 distinct CDR3 sequences; 10% to 15% of them occurred a single time. Around 1.6% of the sample goes to the ten largest clones.

Details on this clonotype: The antigen it recognizes is unknown. No much larger clone exists at a distance of one base, and base qualities are not known.

V trim: 5 bases; J trim: 0 bases; unmatched bases: 8. CDR3 length: 17 amino acids, cysteine to phenylalanine. Just CDR3 DNA is preserved here, 51 bases in frame from base 1. CDR1 is given as SNHLY and CDR2 as FYNNEI, both from the germline V gene. The study at large found these results: Abundant cord blood beta clonotypes carried fewer insertions; young adult naive repertoires showed a weaker similar trend, while memory repertoires showed none. Because the same donors could not be followed over many years, conclusions were based on cross-sectional statistical analysis. Invariant T cells such as MAIT and iNKT could partly confound zero-insertion analyses, though diverse VJ usage argued against this for most clonotypes. Excess twin sharing in beta out-of-frame sequences was weaker because fewer shared sequences lowered the signal-to-noise ratio. In monozygotic twins, recombination models systematically underestimated out-of-frame TCR alpha sharing, but the models matched the sharing seen between unrelated individuals. Compared with coincidental sharing between unrelated individuals, out-of-frame TCR alpha sequences shared between twins showed an excess of sequences with low generation probability.

All donors were healthy Caucasians. The twin cohort comprised three pairs of female monozygotic twins, all aged roughly 18 to 30 years. The RNA used for TCR libraries was isolated from peripheral blood mononuclear cells. The same data also contributed to another study, on yellow fever vaccine responses in identical twins. The second investigation adds: The authors reported that the T cell response to vaccination in identical twins appeared partly convergent and partly personalized. The study precisely tracked vaccine-responding T cell clones in identical twins.

Sequencing used PBMCs. The chain uses TRBV2 and TRBJ1-4; TRBD1 matches 8 bases in the middle. The source of this sequence is a woman aged 18-29 years in good health. Read as DNA, the sequence is TGTGCCAGCAGTTCGACAGGGGCGCCTCCAACTAATGAAAAACTGTTTTTT. Its translation is CASSSTGAPPTNEKLFF.